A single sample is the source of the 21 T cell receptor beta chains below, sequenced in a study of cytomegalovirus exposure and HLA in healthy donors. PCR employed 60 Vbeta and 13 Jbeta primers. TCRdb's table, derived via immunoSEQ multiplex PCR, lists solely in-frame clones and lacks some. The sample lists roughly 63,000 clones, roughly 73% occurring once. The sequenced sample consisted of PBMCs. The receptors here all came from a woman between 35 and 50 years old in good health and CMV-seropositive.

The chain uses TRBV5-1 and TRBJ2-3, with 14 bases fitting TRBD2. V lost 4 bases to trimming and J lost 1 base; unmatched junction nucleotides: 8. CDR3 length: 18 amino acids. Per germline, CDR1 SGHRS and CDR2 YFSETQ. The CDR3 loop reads CASSLLTSGGAGTDTQYF. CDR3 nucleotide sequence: TGCGCCAGCAGCCTACTGACTAGCGGGGGGGCGGGCACAGATACGCAGTATTTT.

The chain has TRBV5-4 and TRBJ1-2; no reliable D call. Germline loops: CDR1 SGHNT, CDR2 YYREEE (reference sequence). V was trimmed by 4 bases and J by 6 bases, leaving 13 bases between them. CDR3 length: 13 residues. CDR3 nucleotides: TGTGCCAGCAGCCGGGGAGGTACGGATGGCTACACCTTC. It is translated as CASSRGGTDGYTF.

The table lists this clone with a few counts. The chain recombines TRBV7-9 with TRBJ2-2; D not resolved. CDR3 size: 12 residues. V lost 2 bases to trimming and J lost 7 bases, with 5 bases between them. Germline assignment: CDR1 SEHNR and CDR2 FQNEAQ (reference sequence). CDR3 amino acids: CASSLSSGELFF. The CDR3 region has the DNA TGTGCCAGCAGCTTATCTAGCGGGGAGCTGTTTTTT.

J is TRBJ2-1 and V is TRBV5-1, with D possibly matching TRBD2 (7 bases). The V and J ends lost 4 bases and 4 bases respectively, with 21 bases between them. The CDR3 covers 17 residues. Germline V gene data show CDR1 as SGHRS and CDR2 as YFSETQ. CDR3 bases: TGCGCCAGCAGCGTTTTAGGGGCGGGGGCCCAATACAATGAGCAGTTCTTC. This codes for CASSVLGAGAQYNEQFF.

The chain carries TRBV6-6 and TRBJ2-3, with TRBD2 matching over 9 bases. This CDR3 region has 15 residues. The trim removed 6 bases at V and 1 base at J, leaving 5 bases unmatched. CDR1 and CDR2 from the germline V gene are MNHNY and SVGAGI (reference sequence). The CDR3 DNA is TGTGCCAGCAGGGGGAGGACTAGCGGCACAGATACGCAGTATTTT. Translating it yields CASRGRTSGTDTQYF.

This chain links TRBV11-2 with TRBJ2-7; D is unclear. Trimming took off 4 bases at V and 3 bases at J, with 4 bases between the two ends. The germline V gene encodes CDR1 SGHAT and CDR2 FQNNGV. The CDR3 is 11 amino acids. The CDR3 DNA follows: TGTGCCAGCAGCTCAAACTACGAGCAGTACTTC. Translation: CASSSNYEQYF.

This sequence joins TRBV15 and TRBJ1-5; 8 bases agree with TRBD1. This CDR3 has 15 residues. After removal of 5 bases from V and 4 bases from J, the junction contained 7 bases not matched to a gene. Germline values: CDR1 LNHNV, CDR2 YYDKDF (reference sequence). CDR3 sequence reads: CATSPGTGRNQPQHF. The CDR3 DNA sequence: TGTGCCACCAGCCCTGGGACAGGACGGAATCAGCCCCAGCATTTT.

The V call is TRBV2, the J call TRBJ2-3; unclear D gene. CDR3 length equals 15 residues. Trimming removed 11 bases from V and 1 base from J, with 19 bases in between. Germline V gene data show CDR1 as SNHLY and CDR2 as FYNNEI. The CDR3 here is CAGGSLPSGTDTQYF. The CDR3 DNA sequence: TGTGCCGGCGGATCCCTCCCCTCCGGCACAGATACGCAGTATTTT.

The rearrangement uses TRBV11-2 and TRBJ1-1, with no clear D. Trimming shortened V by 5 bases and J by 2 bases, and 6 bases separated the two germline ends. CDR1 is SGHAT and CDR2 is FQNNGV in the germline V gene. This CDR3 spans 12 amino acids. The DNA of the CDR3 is TGTGCCAGCAGCGGAGTAAACACTGAAGCTTTCTTT. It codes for CASSGVNTEAFF. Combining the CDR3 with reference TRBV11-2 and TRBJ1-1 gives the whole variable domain EAGVAQSPRYKIIEKRQSVAFWCNPISGHATLYWYQQILGQGPKLLIQFQNNGVVDDSQLPKDRFSAERLKGVDSTLKIQPAKLEDSAVYLCASSGVNTEAFFGQGTRLTVV.

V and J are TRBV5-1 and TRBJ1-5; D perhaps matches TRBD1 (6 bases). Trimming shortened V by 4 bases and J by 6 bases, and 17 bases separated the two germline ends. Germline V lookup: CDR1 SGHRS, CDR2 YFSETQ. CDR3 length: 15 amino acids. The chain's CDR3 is CASSPGGGAAQPQHF. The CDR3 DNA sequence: TGCGCCAGCAGCCCTGGAGGGGGGGCGGCTCAGCCCCAGCATTTT. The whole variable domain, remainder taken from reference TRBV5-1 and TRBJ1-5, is KAGVTQTPRYLIKTRGQQVTLSCSPISGHRSVSWYQQTPGQGLQFLFEYFSETQRNKGNFPGRFSGRQFSNSRSEMNVSTLELGDSALYLCASSPGGGAAQPQHFGDGTRLSIL.

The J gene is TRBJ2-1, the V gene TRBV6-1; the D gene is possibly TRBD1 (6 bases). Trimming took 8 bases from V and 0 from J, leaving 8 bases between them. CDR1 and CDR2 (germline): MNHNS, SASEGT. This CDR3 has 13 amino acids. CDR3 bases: TGTGCCAGCCGGGACACCTCCTACAATGAGCAGTTCTTC. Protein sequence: CASRDTSYNEQFF.

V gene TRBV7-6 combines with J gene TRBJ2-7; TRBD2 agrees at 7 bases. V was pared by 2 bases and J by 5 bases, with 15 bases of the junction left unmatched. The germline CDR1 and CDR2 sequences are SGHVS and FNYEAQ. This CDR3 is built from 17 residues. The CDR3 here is CASSLTQPGRENDEQYF. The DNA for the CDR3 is TGTGCCAGCAGCTTAACCCAGCCAGGGAGGGAAAATGACGAGCAGTACTTC.

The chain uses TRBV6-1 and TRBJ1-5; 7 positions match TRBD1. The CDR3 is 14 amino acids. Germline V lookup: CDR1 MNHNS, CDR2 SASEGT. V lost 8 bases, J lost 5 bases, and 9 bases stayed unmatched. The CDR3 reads CASGDSGFYQPQHF. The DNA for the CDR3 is TGTGCCAGCGGGGACAGTGGCTTTTATCAGCCCCAGCATTTT.

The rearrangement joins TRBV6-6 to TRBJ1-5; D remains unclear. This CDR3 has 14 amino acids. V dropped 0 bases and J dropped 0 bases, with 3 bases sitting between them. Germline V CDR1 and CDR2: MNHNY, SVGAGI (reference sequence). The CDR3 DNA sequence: TGTGCCAGCAGTTACTCTAATAGCAATCAGCCCCAGCATTTT. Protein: CASSYSNSNQPQHF.

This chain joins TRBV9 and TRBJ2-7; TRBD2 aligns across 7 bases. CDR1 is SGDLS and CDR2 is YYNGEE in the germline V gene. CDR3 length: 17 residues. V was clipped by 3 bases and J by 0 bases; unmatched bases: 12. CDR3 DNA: TGTGCCAGCAGCGCCCTTGCGGGGGTGGCGCCCTCCTACGAGCAGTACTTC. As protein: CASSALAGVAPSYEQYF.

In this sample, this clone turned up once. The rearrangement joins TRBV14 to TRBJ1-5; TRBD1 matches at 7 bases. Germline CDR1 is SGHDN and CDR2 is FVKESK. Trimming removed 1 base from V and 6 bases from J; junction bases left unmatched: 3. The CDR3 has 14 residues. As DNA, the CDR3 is TGTGCCAGCAGCCAAGGACAGGGCGGTCAGCCCCAGCATTTT. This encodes CASSQGQGGQPQHF.

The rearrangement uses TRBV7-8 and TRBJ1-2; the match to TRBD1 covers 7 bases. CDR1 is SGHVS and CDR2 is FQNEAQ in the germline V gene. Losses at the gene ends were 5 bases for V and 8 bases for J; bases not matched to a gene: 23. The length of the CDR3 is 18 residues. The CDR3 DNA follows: TGTGCCAGCAGCCTCGTTTTGATTACCGACAGGGCGTCGGAGGGCTACACCTTC. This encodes CASSLVLITDRASEGYTF. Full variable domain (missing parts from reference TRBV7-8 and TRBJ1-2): GAGVSQSPRYKVAKRGQDVALRCDPISGHVSLFWYQQALGQGPEFLTYFQNEAQLDKSGLPSDRFFAERPEGSVSTLKIQRTQQEDSAVYLCASSLVLITDRASEGYTFGSGTRLTVV.

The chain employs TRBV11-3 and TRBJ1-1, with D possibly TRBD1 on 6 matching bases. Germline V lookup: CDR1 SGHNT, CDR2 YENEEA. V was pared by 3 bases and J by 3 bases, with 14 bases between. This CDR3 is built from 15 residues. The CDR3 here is CASSFFPGDYTEAFF. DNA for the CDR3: TGTGCCAGCAGCTTTTTCCCAGGGGATTACACTGAAGCTTTCTTT.

This CDR3 is CASSGLGVDTQYF. The CDR3 DNA reads as TGTGCCAGCAGCGGTCTAGGTGTAGATACGCAGTATTTT. The rearrangement uses TRBV6-1 and TRBJ2-3; D unresolved. Trimming removed 6 bases at V and 5 bases at J, with 12 bases between. CDR1 is MNHNS and CDR2 is SASEGT in the germline V gene. CDR3 length equals 13 residues.

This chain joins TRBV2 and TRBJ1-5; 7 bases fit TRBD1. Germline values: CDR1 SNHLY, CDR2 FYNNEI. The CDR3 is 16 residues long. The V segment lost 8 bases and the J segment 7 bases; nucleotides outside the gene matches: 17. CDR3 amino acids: CASGRPASGGEQPQHF. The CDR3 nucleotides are TGTGCCAGCGGACGCCCTGCCTCAGGGGGTGAACAGCCCCAGCATTTT. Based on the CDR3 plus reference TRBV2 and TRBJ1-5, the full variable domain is EPEVTQTPSHQVTQMGQEVILRCVPISNHLYFYWYRQILGQKVEFLVSFYNNEISEKSEIFDDQFSVERPDGSNFTLKIRSTKLEDSAMYFCASGRPASGGEQPQHFGDGTRLSIL.

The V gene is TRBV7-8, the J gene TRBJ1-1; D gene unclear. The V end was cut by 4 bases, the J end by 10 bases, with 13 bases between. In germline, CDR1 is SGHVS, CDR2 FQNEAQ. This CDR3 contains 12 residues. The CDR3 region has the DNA TGTGCCAGCAGCTCCTCAGGTTTAGTAGCTTTCTTT. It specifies CASSSSGLVAFF.